This TCR beta chain was sequenced during a study of T-cell memory formation after mild COVID-19. Study-wide findings and caveats: Clones that contracted from day 15 to 85 had balanced CD4/CD8; later expanders were CD4+ biased.

Note on this clonotype: Its antigen is as yet unknown.

Germline CDR1 is SNHLY and CDR2 is FYNNEI. The CDR3 runs 14 residues. The ends were cut back, 1 base at V and 10 bases at J, with 16 bases in the middle. It was 5'RACE with constant-segment primers that produced the TCR alpha and TCR beta cDNA libraries, which carried sample barcodes and UMIs. TCRdb recomputed calls from the 5' RACE reads with MiXCR, one row per CDR3 protein. Among under 250,000 distinct CDR3 sequences listed, 15% to 19% were seen once. The receptor was isolated from an adult woman who had mild COVID-19 (a few samples of this study predate the infection). Cell type and time point are not known. The chain recombines TRBV2 with TRBJ1-1; a possible D gene is TRBD1 (5 bases). Sequenced: PBMCs or a T cell subset sorted from them (not recorded which). CDR3 loop: CASSEGLGLRGAFF. CDR3 sequence (DNA): TGTGCCAGCAGTGAAGGGCTGGGGCTCCGAGGAGCTTTCTTT.